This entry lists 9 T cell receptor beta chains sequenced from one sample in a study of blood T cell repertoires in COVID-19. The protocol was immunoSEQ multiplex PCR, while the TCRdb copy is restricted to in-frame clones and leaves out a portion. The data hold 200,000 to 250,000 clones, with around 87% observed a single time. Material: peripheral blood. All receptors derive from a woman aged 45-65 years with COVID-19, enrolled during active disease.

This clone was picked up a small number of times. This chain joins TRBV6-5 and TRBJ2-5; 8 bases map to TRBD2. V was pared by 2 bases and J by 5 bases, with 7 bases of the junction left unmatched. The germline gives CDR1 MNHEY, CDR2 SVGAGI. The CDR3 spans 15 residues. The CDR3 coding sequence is TGTGCCAGCAGTTACAGTGCGGGGGGCGGGGAGACCCAGTACTTC. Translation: CASSYSAGGGETQYF.

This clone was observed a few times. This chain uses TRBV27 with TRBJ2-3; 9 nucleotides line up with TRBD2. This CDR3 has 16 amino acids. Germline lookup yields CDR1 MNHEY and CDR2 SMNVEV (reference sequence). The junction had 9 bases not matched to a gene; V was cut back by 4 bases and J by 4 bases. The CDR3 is CASSSRLAALPDTQYF. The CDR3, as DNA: TGTGCCAGCAGTTCTCGACTAGCGGCCCTTCCAGATACGCAGTATTTT.

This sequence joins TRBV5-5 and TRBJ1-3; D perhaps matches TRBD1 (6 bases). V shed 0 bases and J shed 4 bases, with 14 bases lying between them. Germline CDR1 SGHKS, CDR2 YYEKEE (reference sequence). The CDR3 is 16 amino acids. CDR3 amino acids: CASSLDLGGWGNTIYF. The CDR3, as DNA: TGTGCCAGCAGCTTGGATCTTGGGGGCTGGGGAAACACCATATATTTT.

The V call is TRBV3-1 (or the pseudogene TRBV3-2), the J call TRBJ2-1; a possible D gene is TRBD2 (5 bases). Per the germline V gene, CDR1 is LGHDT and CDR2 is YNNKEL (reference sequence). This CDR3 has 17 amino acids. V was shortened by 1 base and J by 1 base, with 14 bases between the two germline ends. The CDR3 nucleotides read TGTGCCAGCAGCCAAGTTTTCGGACTCTCATCCTACAATGAGCAGTTCTTC. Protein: CASSQVFGLSSYNEQFF.

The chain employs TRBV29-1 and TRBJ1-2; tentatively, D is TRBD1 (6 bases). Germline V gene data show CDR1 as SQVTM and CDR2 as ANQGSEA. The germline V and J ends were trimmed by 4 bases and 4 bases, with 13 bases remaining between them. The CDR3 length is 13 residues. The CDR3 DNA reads TGCAGCGTTGCCCCTAGACAGGCCTATGGCTACACCTTC. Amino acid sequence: CSVAPRQAYGYTF.

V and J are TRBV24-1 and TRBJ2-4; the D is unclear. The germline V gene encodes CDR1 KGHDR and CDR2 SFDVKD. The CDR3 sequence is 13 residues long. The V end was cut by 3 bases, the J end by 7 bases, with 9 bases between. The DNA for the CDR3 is TGTGCCACCAGTGATGCCGACTCGAACATTCAGTACTTC. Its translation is CATSDADSNIQYF.

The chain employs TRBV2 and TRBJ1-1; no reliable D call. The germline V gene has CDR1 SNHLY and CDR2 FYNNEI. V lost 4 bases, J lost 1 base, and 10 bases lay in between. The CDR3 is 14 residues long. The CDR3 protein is CASSAPGKNTEAFF. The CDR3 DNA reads TGTGCCAGCAGTGCGCCCGGGAAGAACACTGAAGCTTTCTTT.

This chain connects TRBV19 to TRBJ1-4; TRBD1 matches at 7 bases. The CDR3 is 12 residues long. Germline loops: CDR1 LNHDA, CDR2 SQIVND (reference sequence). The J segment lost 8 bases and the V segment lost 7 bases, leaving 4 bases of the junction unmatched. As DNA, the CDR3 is TGTGCCAGTAAGCAGGGGGGAGAAAAACTGTTTTTT. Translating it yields CASKQGGEKLFF.

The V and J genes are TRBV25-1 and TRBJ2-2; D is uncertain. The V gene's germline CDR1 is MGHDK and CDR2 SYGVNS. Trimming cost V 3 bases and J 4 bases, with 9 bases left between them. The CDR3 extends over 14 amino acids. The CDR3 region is CASSDVTGTGELFF. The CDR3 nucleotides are TGTGCCAGCAGTGACGTGACGGGCACCGGGGAGCTGTTTTTT.